The rows below give T cell receptor beta chains drawn from one sample of a study of cytomegalovirus exposure and HLA in healthy donors. Measured with immunoSEQ multiplex PCR; TCRdb has only the in-frame clones, and not every one. The repertoire holds 150,000 to 200,000 clones, with about 59% as singletons. The sample consisted of PBMCs. The receptor source for this set is a middle-aged man in good health and CMV-seronegative. The CDR3 runs from the conserved cysteine through the conserved F or W. D genes are given only for firm matches. Only some rows state a clone size, as once, few, many or a class for expanded clones.

abundance	d_gene	v_gene	j_gene	CDR3nt	CDR3aa
.	.	TRBV19	TRBJ1-6	TGTGCCAGTAGCAGTGGGGGGAGAGGTAATTCACCCCTCCACTTT	CASSSGGRGNSPLHF
.	.	TRBV6-5	TRBJ2-7	TGTGCCAGCACGAGGGCCGCTACCTACGAGCAGTACTTC	CASTRAATYEQYF
.	.	TRBV27	TRBJ2-6	TGTGCCAGCAGTATTGTAGCGTCCTCTGGGGCCAACGTCCTGACTTTC	CASSIVASSGANVLTF
few	.	TRBV11-1	TRBJ2-5	TGTGCCAGCAGCTTAGAGCCAGGGGCCCAAGAGACCCAGTACTTC	CASSLEPGAQETQYF
.	TRBD2	TRBV29-1	TRBJ2-1	TGCAGCGTTGATAAAAGACTAGCGGGAAAAGATGAGCAGTTCTTC	CSVDKRLAGKDEQFF
.	TRBD1	TRBV28	TRBJ2-3	TGTGCCAGCAGTGCCGGGACAGCTAGCACAGATACGCAGTATTTT	CASSAGTASTDTQYF
.	.	TRBV27	TRBJ2-6	TGTGCCAGCAGTCCGCTCCGACTGGAACGGCTCGCTGGGGCCAACGTCCTGACTTTC	CASSPLRLERLAGANVLTF
.	.	TRBV11-2	TRBJ2-4	TGTGCCAGCAGCTTCAACGGGGTGTCCAAAAACATTCAGTACTTC	CASSFNGVSKNIQYF
few	.	TRBV2	TRBJ2-2	TGTGCCAGCAGGGCCAGGGGTTCGAACACCGGGGAGCTGTTTTTT	CASRARGSNTGELFF
.	.	TRBV15	TRBJ1-1	TGTGCCACCAGCTGGGTGGGGGGGGTCACTGAAGCTTTCTTT	CATSWVGGVTEAFF
.	.	TRBV7-2	TRBJ2-3	TGTGCCAGCAGCCCCCTCAGGAGCACAGATACGCAGTATTTT	CASSPLRSTDTQYF
.	TRBD2	TRBV29-1	TRBJ2-7	TGCAGCGTGCTCAAATTAGCGGGAGTAGTGTACGAGCAGTACTTC	CSVLKLAGVVYEQYF
.	TRBD1	TRBV18	TRBJ1-2	TGTGCCAGCTCGCAAGACAGGGGGACCCTTGGCTACACCTTC	CASSQDRGTLGYTF
.	.	TRBV7-9	TRBJ1-1	TGTGCCAGCAGGTCCGGGAATGGGTACACTGAAGCTTTCTTT	CASRSGNGYTEAFF
.	.	TRBV7-2	TRBJ2-7	TGTGCCAGCAGCCAATTTGCTGGGGAGAATTACGAGCAGTACTTC	CASSQFAGENYEQYF
.	TRBD2	TRBV30	TRBJ2-3	TGTGCCTGGAGTCTAGGACTAGCGGGAGTTTCCGGTTCAAGAGATACGCAGTATTTT	CAWSLGLAGVSGSRDTQYF
.	TRBD1	TRBV5-1	TRBJ2-3	TGCGCCAGCAGCTTGGGGGACAGGGGTTCGGATACGCAGTATTTT	CASSLGDRGSDTQYF
.	.	TRBV4-3	TRBJ2-1	TGCGCCAGCAGCCAAGATATCCCACTAGTAACCGGCAATGAGCAGTTCTTC	CASSQDIPLVTGNEQFF
.	.	TRBV6-5	TRBJ2-7	TGTGCCAGCAGTGCCGGTGGCAGGGCCTATGAGCAGTACTTC	CASSAGGRAYEQYF
.	.	TRBV19	TRBJ2-1	TGTGCCAGTAGTCTACGACAGAACTCCTACAATGAGCAGTTCTTC	CASSLRQNSYNEQFF
.	TRBD1	TRBV30	TRBJ1-1	TGTGCCAGTAGGACAGGTGGGAGTGGAGCTTTCTTT	CASRTGGSGAFF
few	.	TRBV7-2	TRBJ1-1	TGTGCCAGCAGGAACAGGGATACTGAAGCTTTCTTT	CASRNRDTEAFF
.	TRBD2	TRBV5-1	TRBJ2-7	TGCGCCAGCAGCTTGGACCCTGCTAGCGGGAGTTTCCACGAGCAGTACTTC	CASSLDPASGSFHEQYF
.	.	TRBV7-9	TRBJ1-1	TGTGCCAGCAGCTTGGCGGCAGGGTATACTGAAGCTTTCTTT	CASSLAAGYTEAFF